A single sample is the source of the 29 T cell receptor beta chains below, sequenced in a study of CD8 T cells in Susac syndrome. The authors reverse transcribed roughly 0.45 to 1 ug RNA with random hexamers. TCRdb re-analysed the immunoSEQ multiplex PCR reads in MiXCR, keeping a single row per CDR3 protein. This sample has approximately 110,000 distinct CDR3 sequences, with approximately 96% found just once. The source material was CD4+ T cells from PBMCs. These receptors all stem from a human donor in good health.

This clonotype was detected only once. The V gene is TRBV29-1, the J gene TRBJ2-5; the match to TRBD1 covers 8 bases. This CDR3 is built from 15 residues. Germline V gene sequence: CDR1 SQVTM, CDR2 ANQGSEA. Trimming at V came to 6 bases and at J to 2 bases, leaving 11 bases not matched to a gene. CDR3 nucleotides: TGCAGCGTCGTGACGGGGACAGGTCAACAAGAGACCCAGTACTTC. It specifies CSVVTGTGQQETQYF. Full variable domain (missing parts from reference TRBV29-1 and TRBJ2-5): SAVISQKPSRDICQRGTSLTIQCQVDSQVTMMFWYRQQPGQSLTLIATANQGSEATYESGFVIDKFPISRPNLTFSTLTVSNMSPEDSSIYLCSVVTGTGQQETQYFGPGTRLLVL.

The chain is built from TRBV7-2 and TRBJ2-7; 8 bases fit TRBD1. Germline V CDR1 and CDR2: SGHTA, FQGNSA. Trimming took 7 bases from V and 0 from J; bases not matched to a gene: 5. This CDR3 comprises 14 residues. CDR3 loop: CASTGQGSSYEQYF. The CDR3 DNA sequence: TGTGCCAGCACCGGACAGGGTAGCTCCTACGAGCAGTACTTC. Filled out from reference TRBV7-2 and TRBJ2-7, the complete variable domain reads GAGVSQSPSNKVTEKGKDVELRCDPISGHTALYWYRQSLGQGLEFLIYFQGNSAPDKSGLPSDRFSAERTGGSVSTLTIQRTQQEDSAVYLCASTGQGSSYEQYFGPGTRLTVT.

The V and J genes are TRBV2 and TRBJ1-5, with TRBD1 as a possible D gene (5 bases). This CDR3 has 14 amino acids. CDR1 is SNHLY and CDR2 is FYNNEI in the germline V gene. Trimming removed 0 bases from V and 9 bases from J, with 12 bases in between. The CDR3 is CASSEARGRGPQHF. In nucleotides, the CDR3 is TGTGCCAGCAGTGAAGCGCGGGGGAGGGGGCCCCAGCATTTT.

The chain employs TRBV7-2 and TRBJ2-2; no firm D call. The length of the CDR3 is 17 residues. Germline CDR1 and CDR2: SGHTA and FQGNSA. V lost 1 base and J 2 bases, leaving 14 bases between the germline ends. CDR3 sequence: CASSLDLRTGNTGELFF. DNA of the CDR3: TGTGCCAGCAGCTTAGATCTACGGACGGGCAACACCGGGGAGCTGTTTTTT.

The chain combines TRBV20-1 with TRBJ1-2, with 12 bases lining up with TRBD1. V gave up 6 bases and J gave up 4 bases; unmatched junction bases: 15. Germline values: CDR1 DFQATT, CDR2 SNEGSKA (reference sequence). The CDR3 spans 17 residues. The CDR3 DNA is TGCAGTGCCCCGCTTGCGGGACAGGGGGCCCGGGGCTATGGCTACACCTTC. This codes for CSAPLAGQGARGYGYTF.

This rearrangement joins TRBV20-1 to TRBJ2-3, with 12 bases that match TRBD2. Trimming cost V 7 bases and J 3 bases; bases outside gene matches: 2. The CDR3 covers 13 residues. CDR1 DFQATT and CDR2 SNEGSKA come from the germline V gene (reference sequence). The CDR3 is CSGGLAGTDTQYF. In DNA form, the CDR3 reads TGCAGTGGAGGACTAGCGGGGACAGATACGCAGTATTTT.

This rearrangement joins TRBV5-1 to TRBJ2-5; 14 nucleotides agree with TRBD2. Germline values: CDR1 SGHRS, CDR2 YFSETQ. The CDR3 has 16 residues. The V gene end was trimmed by 4 bases and the J gene end by 1 base; junction bases not matched to a gene: 3. The CDR3 DNA reads TGCGCCAGCAGCCCTGGACTAGCGGGAGGCCAAGAGACCCAGTACTTC. Protein: CASSPGLAGGQETQYF.

This clonotype was picked up one time. V and J are TRBV30 and TRBJ1-4; 7 bases fit TRBD1. The CDR3 spans 14 residues. The germline gives CDR1 GTSNPN, CDR2 SVGIG (reference sequence). V shed 3 bases, J shed 3 bases, and the junction held 4 bases outside the gene matches. DNA for the CDR3: TGTGCCTGGAGCAGGGGGGTCGCTAATGAAAAACTGTTTTTT. This sequence encodes CAWSRGVANEKLFF.

The chain joins TRBV5-4 to TRBJ2-5; perhaps TRBD2 as D (6 bases). CDR1 is SGHNT, CDR2 YYREEE, per germline (reference sequence). V was clipped by 2 bases and J by 4 bases, with 15 bases between them. The CDR3 is 15 residues long. CDR3 protein: CASSFRQGGGETQYF. Written as DNA, the CDR3 is TGTGCCAGCAGCTTCCGGCAGGGAGGAGGAGAGACCCAGTACTTC.

This chain connects TRBV3-1 to TRBJ2-3; a possible D gene is TRBD2 (6 bases). V was trimmed by 4 bases and J by 6 bases, leaving 20 bases between them. Germline CDR1 and CDR2: LGHDT and YNNKEL (reference sequence). The CDR3 spans 16 residues. CDR3 bases: TGTGCCAGCAGCCGAAGAGGAGGAGGGCAAGGGGATACGCAGTATTTT. It translates to CASSRRGGGQGDTQYF.

This chain connects TRBV7-2 to TRBJ2-7; 8 bases are a match to TRBD2. J was trimmed by 7 bases and V by 6 bases; bases with no gene match: 14. Germline values: CDR1 SGHTA, CDR2 FQGNSA. The CDR3 extends over 15 amino acids. CDR3: CASRTGRGWRGEQYF. Here the CDR3 DNA reads TGTGCCAGCAGAACCGGGAGGGGCTGGCGAGGGGAGCAGTACTTC. Based on the CDR3 plus reference TRBV7-2 and TRBJ2-7, the full variable domain is GAGVSQSPSNKVTEKGKDVELRCDPISGHTALYWYRQSLGQGLEFLIYFQGNSAPDKSGLPSDRFSAERTGGSVSTLTIQRTQQEDSAVYLCASRTGRGWRGEQYFGPGTRLTVT.

The V and J genes are TRBV3-1 and TRBJ2-7; either TRBD1 or TRBD2 may fit D (5 bases each). CDR1 is LGHDT and CDR2 is YNNKEL in the germline V gene (reference sequence). V shed 2 bases and J shed 3 bases, with 11 bases lying between them. This CDR3 comprises 14 residues. CDR3 in DNA: TGTGCCAGCAGCCAAAAATGGGGGATCTACGAGCAGTACTTC. This translates into CASSQKWGIYEQYF.

The chain links TRBV2 to TRBJ2-2, with 8 positions matching TRBD2. J lost 5 bases, V lost 2 bases, and 4 bases had no gene match. The CDR3 runs to 15 residues. Germline assignment: CDR1 SNHLY and CDR2 FYNNEI. CDR3 sequence: CASSENGRATGELFF. The CDR3 DNA reads TGTGCCAGCAGTGAAAACGGGAGGGCGACCGGGGAGCTGTTTTTT.

This chain's CDR3 is CSVVQQVRPYNEQFF. DNA of the CDR3: TGCAGCGTTGTGCAACAGGTGAGGCCCTACAATGAGCAGTTCTTC. The chain couples TRBV29-1 to TRBJ2-1; D may be TRBD1 (5 bases). CDR1 and CDR2 from the germline V gene are SQVTM and ANQGSEA. There are 15 residues in the CDR3. Deletions cut 4 bases from V and 2 bases from J, with 15 bases between.

This clonotype appeared once. The V call is TRBV30, the J call TRBJ2-1; TRBD2 matches at 11 bases. This CDR3 spans 14 amino acids. V lost 2 bases, J lost 7 bases, and 4 bases stayed unmatched. Germline assignment: CDR1 GTSNPN and CDR2 SVGIG (reference sequence). The CDR3 loop is CAWSTSGSTNEQFF. The CDR3 DNA sequence: TGTGCCTGGAGTACTAGCGGGAGTACGAATGAGCAGTTCTTC.

The CDR3 region is CASSPDPGLFILRGSYEQYF. The CDR3 DNA reads as TGTGCCAGCAGCCCCGACCCCGGACTCTTTATTCTTAGGGGCTCCTACGAGCAGTACTTC. The rearrangement links TRBV27 to TRBJ2-7; D is perhaps TRBD1 or TRBD2 (5 bases each). Germline values: CDR1 MNHEY, CDR2 SMNVEV (reference sequence). This CDR3 is 20 amino acids long. V was clipped by 6 bases and J by 0 bases, with 30 bases between them.

The chain is built from TRBV9 and TRBJ2-7; D gene uncertain. Germline CDR1 reads SGDLS; CDR2 reads YYNGEE. This CDR3 spans 14 amino acids. V was clipped by 0 bases and J by 2 bases, with 9 bases between them. The CDR3 DNA sequence: TGTGCCAGCAGCGTAGGTAGGTCCCCCTACGAGCAGTACTTC. Protein: CASSVGRSPYEQYF.

V is TRBV7-9 and J is TRBJ1-1, with D tentatively TRBD1 (5 bases). Trimming took off 0 bases at V and 4 bases at J, with 6 bases between the two ends. This CDR3 has 13 amino acids. From germline, CDR1 is SEHNR and CDR2 FQNEAQ (reference sequence). CDR3 in DNA: TGTGCCAGCAGCTTAGCAGGGGCCACTGAAGCTTTCTTT. This codes for CASSLAGATEAFF.

The chain has TRBV2 and TRBJ2-6; D gene unclear. This CDR3 is built from 13 residues. Germline V gene sequence: CDR1 SNHLY, CDR2 FYNNEI. Trimming removed 7 bases at V and 0 bases at J, with 4 bases between. The CDR3 is CASKFSGANVLTF. In nucleotides, the CDR3 is TGTGCCAGCAAGTTCTCTGGGGCCAACGTCCTGACTTTC. The complete variable domain, with remaining parts taken from reference TRBV2 and TRBJ2-6, reads EPEVTQTPSHQVTQMGQEVILRCVPISNHLYFYWYRQILGQKVEFLVSFYNNEISEKSEIFDDQFSVERPDGSNFTLKIRSTKLEDSAMYFCASKFSGANVLTFGAGSRLTVL.

The rearrangement links TRBV20-1 to TRBJ2-5; D is possibly TRBD2 (5 bases). V lost 5 bases, J lost 2 bases, and 9 bases lay in between. This CDR3 has 12 amino acids. Germline V gene data show CDR1 as DFQATT and CDR2 as SNEGSKA (reference sequence). The CDR3 DNA is TGCAGTGCTGCTAGCTCGCAAGAGACCCAGTACTTC. Its protein product is CSAASSQETQYF.

The chain links TRBV3-1 to TRBJ1-2; 8 bases line up with TRBD1. Losses at the gene ends were 0 bases for V and 7 bases for J; bases not matched to a gene: 4. The CDR3 is made up of 14 amino acids. CDR1 LGHDT and CDR2 YNNKEL come from the germline V gene (reference sequence). CDR3 in amino acids: CASSQDPGGIGYTF. CDR3 nucleotides: TGTGCCAGCAGCCAAGACCCAGGGGGCATTGGCTACACCTTC.

The chain carries TRBV18 and TRBJ1-1; D is perhaps TRBD1 (5 bases). The CDR3 has 19 residues. Germline CDR1 is KGHSH and CDR2 is LQKENI. Trimming left V 3 bases short and J 4 bases short, with 27 bases between. CDR3 bases: TGTGCCAGCTCACCCCAAGGACTTATAGGGGACTTACAGAGCACTGAAGCTTTCTTT. Encoded protein: CASSPQGLIGDLQSTEAFF.

The chain carries TRBV19 and TRBJ1-2; D is perhaps TRBD1 (5 bases). This CDR3 is built from 16 residues. Germline-derived CDR1 and CDR2 are LNHDA and SQIVND (reference sequence). Trimming left V 6 bases short and J 4 bases short, with 21 bases between. CDR3 amino acids: CASRRNPAGGSYGYTF. The CDR3 DNA sequence: TGTGCCAGTAGGAGGAATCCTGCGGGGGGGAGCTATGGCTACACCTTC.

This chain joins TRBV20-1 and TRBJ1-2; D not certain. Germline lookup yields CDR1 DFQATT and CDR2 SNEGSKA (reference sequence). CDR3 length equals 14 residues. V lost 0 bases and J lost 7, with 15 bases in between. CDR3 nucleotide sequence: TGCAGTGCTAGAGATAAGACGGCGGGCGCTGGCTACACCTTC. Amino acids: CSARDKTAGAGYTF.

The V gene is TRBV6-5, the J gene TRBJ2-7, with 12 positions matching TRBD2. CDR3 length: 16 amino acids. Per germline, CDR1 MNHEY and CDR2 SVGAGI. With V trimmed by 4 bases and J by 7 bases, 11 bases remained unmatched. CDR3 amino acids: CASSSEGLAGFGEQYF. Written as DNA, the CDR3 is TGTGCCAGCAGTTCCGAAGGACTAGCGGGATTTGGGGAGCAGTACTTC.

The rearrangement joins TRBV19 to TRBJ1-5, with D perhaps TRBD1 (5 bases). Germline loops: CDR1 LNHDA, CDR2 SQIVND (reference sequence). Deletions cut 0 bases from V and 7 bases from J, with 13 bases between. The CDR3 loop spans 15 amino acids. CDR3 bases: TGTGCCAGTAGTATAGATGGGGGGGGTCGGCAGCCCCAGCATTTT. This gives the protein CASSIDGGGRQPQHF.

This clonotype appeared once. The chain uses TRBV18 and TRBJ2-1, with TRBD2 as a possible D gene (6 bases). V lost 4 bases to trimming and J lost 8 bases, with 18 bases between them. Per the germline V gene, CDR1 is KGHSH and CDR2 is LQKENI. The CDR3 is made up of 15 amino acids. DNA of the CDR3: TGTGCCAGCTCACGAAGCCGAGGACTATCCCATGAGCAGTTCTTC. Its protein product is CASSRSRGLSHEQFF.

The chain joins TRBV20-1 to TRBJ1-5; D is unclear. The CDR3 extends over 12 amino acids. Germline CDR1 and CDR2: DFQATT and SNEGSKA (reference sequence). V was pared by 0 bases and J by 7 bases, with 7 bases between. This CDR3 reads CSARDGVQPQHF. The CDR3 DNA is TGCAGTGCTAGAGATGGGGTCCAGCCCCAGCATTTT.

This chain connects TRBV7-8 to TRBJ2-1; 8 bases fit TRBD2. V shed 5 bases and J 0 bases; nucleotides not matched to a gene: 6. The CDR3 is 16 residues long. Germline lookup yields CDR1 SGHVS and CDR2 FQNEAQ. The CDR3 DNA reads as TGTGCCAGCAGCGTCAGCGGGAGAGGCTCCTACAATGAGCAGTTCTTC. It specifies CASSVSGRGSYNEQFF.